One and the same sample provided the 27 T cell receptor beta chains below, sequenced in a study of neurological immune-mediated disorders. MiXCR, applied by TCRdb to the 5' RACE reads, yields one record per CDR3 protein. Among 95,000 or so distinct CDR3 sequences, 3% to 4.5% were seen once, and the ten largest hold approximately 5.9%. Sequencing was carried out using PBMCs. The source of these receptors is a woman aged 18 to 35 with multiple sclerosis.

This clonotype was seen many times. The V call is TRBV5-5, the J call TRBJ2-7; no clear D gene. V dropped 1 base and J dropped 0 bases, with 8 bases sitting between them. The CDR3 sequence is 14 residues long. Germline V gives CDR1 SGHKS, CDR2 YYEKEE (reference sequence). CDR3 sequence: CASSLIPGSYEQYF. The DNA of the CDR3 is TGTGCCAGCAGCTTGATCCCTGGCTCCTACGAGCAGTACTTC.

This clonotype was seen repeatedly, ten times or more. This sequence joins TRBV20-1 and TRBJ2-7; D is uncertain. The CDR3 extends over 13 amino acids. V dropped 5 bases and J dropped 0 bases, with 11 bases sitting between them. Germline CDR1 DFQATT, CDR2 SNEGSKA (reference sequence). The CDR3 DNA follows: TGCAGTGCTCCCCGTCCTGGCTCCTACGAGCAGTACTTC. Encoded protein: CSAPRPGSYEQYF.

This clonotype was recorded at least ten times. This rearrangement joins TRBV5-1 to TRBJ1-4; 9 bases agree with TRBD1. This CDR3 region has 16 residues. Per the germline V gene, CDR1 is SGHRS and CDR2 is YFSETQ. Unmatched junction bases numbered 7, after V lost 4 bases and J lost 3 bases. CDR3 residues: CASSPRQGGPNEKLFF. CDR3 DNA sequence: TGCGCCAGCAGCCCCCGACAGGGGGGGCCTAATGAAAAACTGTTTTTT.

This clonotype has at least ten counts. V is TRBV14 and J is TRBJ2-7; 7 bases align to TRBD1. Germline CDR1 is SGHDN and CDR2 is FVKESK. This CDR3 has 14 amino acids. Unmatched junction bases numbered 6, after V lost 2 bases and J lost 5 bases. Here the CDR3 reads CASSQLQGGHEQYF. The CDR3, as DNA: TGTGCCAGCAGCCAATTACAAGGGGGCCACGAGCAGTACTTC. Full variable domain (outside the CDR3, taken from reference TRBV14 and TRBJ2-7): EAGVTQFPSHSVIEKGQTVTLRCDPISGHDNLYWYRRVMGKEIKFLLHFVKESKQDESGMPNNRFLAERTGGTYSTLKVQPAELEDSGVYFCASSQLQGGHEQYFGPGTRLTVT.

This clonotype was seen at least ten times. This chain links TRBV7-2 with TRBJ2-7; D possibly corresponds to TRBD2 (5 bases). CDR3 length: 14 amino acids. V lost 5 bases, J lost 5 bases, and 16 bases lay in between. CDR1 SGHTA and CDR2 FQGNSA come from the germline V gene. CDR3 amino acids: CASSRPSPLDEQYF. CDR3 sequence (DNA): TGTGCCAGCAGCAGACCTAGCCCCCTAGACGAGCAGTACTTC.

This clonotype came up many times. The V and J genes are TRBV7-9 and TRBJ2-7; a possible D gene is TRBD1 (6 bases). The V gene lost 4 bases and the J gene lost 0 bases, with 19 bases spanning the gap. CDR3 size: 17 residues. Germline CDR1 is SEHNR and CDR2 is FQNEAQ (reference sequence). Written as DNA, the CDR3 is TGTGCCAGCAGCTCAGGAGGAGGACAGAGAAGCTCCTACGAGCAGTACTTC. Protein product: CASSSGGGQRSSYEQYF. Full variable domain (rest looked up from reference TRBV7-9 and TRBJ2-7): DTGVSQNPRHKITKRGQNVTFRCDPISEHNRLYWYRQTLGQGPEFLTYFQNEAQLEKSRLLSDRFSAERPKGSFSTLEIQRTEQGDSAMYLCASSSGGGQRSSYEQYFGPGTRLTVT.

At least ten counts were recorded for this clonotype. The CDR3 nucleotides read TGCAGTAGTGACGGAACTAGCGTGAACTCCTACAATGAGCAGTTCTTC. This codes for CSSDGTSVNSYNEQFF. The J gene is TRBJ2-1, the V gene TRBV20-1, with TRBD2 matching over 7 bases. Germline values: CDR1 DFQATT, CDR2 SNEGSKA (reference sequence). Germline trimming cut 8 bases from V and 0 bases from J; bases unmatched to any gene: 13. The CDR3 is 16 residues long.

There are many counts of this clonotype. The V gene is TRBV10-3, the J gene TRBJ2-5; D may match TRBD1 or TRBD2 (7 bases each). V dropped 6 bases and J dropped 4 bases, with 15 bases sitting between them. The CDR3 is made up of 14 amino acids. Germline V gives CDR1 ENHRY, CDR2 SYGVKD. Here the CDR3 DNA reads TGTGCCATCAGGGGAGGGGGCAGCGCAGAGACCCAGTACTTC. Translated: CAIRGGGSAETQYF.

Ten or more counts support this clonotype. This chain uses TRBV11-2 with TRBJ1-5; D remains ambiguous. This CDR3 is 13 amino acids long. V lost 0 bases and J lost 7, with 7 bases in between. Germline V gene sequence: CDR1 SGHAT, CDR2 FQNNGV. In nucleotides, the CDR3 is TGTGCCAGCAGCTTAGATCTTGGACAGCCCCAGCATTTT. Translating it yields CASSLDLGQPQHF.

The sample holds many counts of this clonotype. This chain connects TRBV29-1 to TRBJ2-3; 8 bases match TRBD1. The CDR3 sequence is 14 residues long. The germline V gene encodes CDR1 SQVTM and CDR2 ANQGSEA. V shed 4 bases and J 4 bases; nucleotides not matched to a gene: 7. CDR3 DNA: TGCAGCGTTGCCCGGACAGGGATTGCAGATACGCAGTATTTT. This sequence encodes CSVARTGIADTQYF.

In this sample, this clonotype turned up many times. The V call is TRBV5-1, the J call TRBJ1-1; D might be TRBD1 (6 bases). CDR3 length: 14 amino acids. Per germline, CDR1 SGHRS and CDR2 YFSETQ. V lost 5 bases, J lost 3 bases, and 14 bases lay in between. The CDR3 is CASSPNTGYTEAFF. DNA for the CDR3: TGCGCCAGCAGTCCAAATACAGGGTACACTGAAGCTTTCTTT.

This clonotype has at least ten counts. This chain uses TRBV28 with TRBJ2-7, with D tentatively TRBD1 (6 bases). This CDR3 spans 13 amino acids. Germline values: CDR1 MDHEN, CDR2 SYDVKM. With 5 bases removed from V and 6 bases from J, the gap between germline ends came to 14 bases. Here the CDR3 reads CASSPPGEREQYF. The CDR3 nucleotides read TGTGCCAGCAGTCCCCCAGGGGAACGCGAGCAGTACTTC.

This clonotype was recorded many times. This chain links TRBV12-3 or TRBV12-4 with TRBJ1-1; D ambiguous. V was trimmed by 2 bases and J by 2 bases, leaving 15 bases between them. CDR3 length equals 16 residues. CDR3 loop: CASSLNNRLGNTEAFF. CDR3 nucleotides: TGTGCCAGCAGTTTAAATAATCGCTTGGGTAACACTGAAGCTTTCTTT.

This clonotype was recorded many times. The chain joins TRBV12-3 or TRBV12-4 to TRBJ1-6; D is possibly TRBD1 (5 bases). The V end was cut by 5 bases, the J end by 6 bases, with 11 bases between. CDR3 length: 14 amino acids. In nucleotides, the CDR3 is TGTGCCAGCAGTACCAGGCAGGGTAATTCACCCCTCCACTTT. Translation: CASSTRQGNSPLHF.

This clonotype was seen many times. The rearrangement uses TRBV12-3 or TRBV12-4 and TRBJ2-5, with D hard to call. CDR3 length equals 13 residues. The V and J ends lost 2 bases and 1 base respectively, with 5 bases between them. The CDR3: CASSLRAQETQYF. CDR3 nucleotide sequence: TGTGCCAGCAGTTTAAGAGCCCAAGAGACCCAGTACTTC.

This clonotype was counted at least ten times. The gene calls are TRBV15 and TRBJ2-3; no reliable D call. This CDR3 has 14 residues. V shed 0 bases and J shed 7 bases, with 11 bases lying between them. Germline V lookup: CDR1 LNHNV, CDR2 YYDKDF (reference sequence). CDR3 residues: CATSRDLDVNTQYF. In nucleotides, the CDR3 is TGTGCCACCAGCAGAGATCTGGACGTTAATACGCAGTATTTT.

This clonotype was found many times. The chain uses TRBV12-3 or TRBV12-4 and TRBJ2-7; 9 nucleotides agree with TRBD2. Trimming removed 0 bases from V and 6 bases from J; junction bases left unmatched: 9. The CDR3 is made up of 16 amino acids. The CDR3 loop reads CASSLARLAGPGEQYF. In DNA, the CDR3 is TGTGCCAGCAGTTTAGCGCGGCTAGCGGGGCCAGGCGAGCAGTACTTC.

This clonotype showed up many times. The rearrangement links TRBV5-1 to TRBJ2-7, with TRBD1 matching 8 bases. V was clipped by 4 bases and J by 4 bases; unmatched bases: 10. CDR1 SGHRS and CDR2 YFSETQ come from the germline V gene. The CDR3 contains 15 residues. This CDR3 reads CASSMTGVVGYEQYF. In nucleotides, the CDR3 is TGCGCCAGCAGCATGACAGGGGTTGTAGGTTACGAGCAGTACTTC.

This clonotype has more than one count but fewer than ten. This rearrangement joins TRBV19 to TRBJ1-1; no firm D call. The CDR3 runs to 13 residues. V gave up 3 bases and J gave up 7 bases, with 12 bases separating them. CDR1 and CDR2 from the germline V gene are LNHDA and SQIVND (reference sequence). CDR3 protein: CASSMSPINEAFF. The CDR3 bases are TGTGCCAGTAGTATGTCCCCGATCAATGAAGCTTTCTTT.

This clonotype was observed many times. The chain combines TRBV5-6 with TRBJ2-1; TRBD2 might be the D (6 bases). Trimming stripped 4 bases from V and 7 bases from J, with 21 bases between. The CDR3 length is 16 residues. Germline V lookup: CDR1 SGHDT, CDR2 YYEEEE. The chain's CDR3 is CASSELAADDPNEQFF. CDR3 DNA sequence: TGTGCCAGCAGCGAACTAGCTGCAGATGACCCTAATGAGCAGTTCTTC.

At least ten counts were recorded for this clonotype. J is TRBJ2-2 and V is TRBV9; 7 positions match TRBD1. The CDR3 extends over 13 amino acids. Looked up from germline, CDR1 is SGDLS and CDR2 is YYNGEE. Germline trimming cut 7 bases from V and 4 bases from J; bases unmatched to any gene: 4. In nucleotides, the CDR3 is TGTGCCAGCCCGACAGGGCCCACCGGGGAGCTGTTTTTT. It is translated as CASPTGPTGELFF.

In this sample, this clonotype turned up many times. This sequence joins TRBV21-1 and TRBJ1-2; the table's TRBD1 call for D was not verified on the DNA. TRBV21-1 is listed as a pseudogene. CDR3 size: 13 residues. CDR3 sequence reads: CASSKEGVHGYTF. DNA for the CDR3: TGTGCCAGCAGCAAAGAGGGGGTGCATGGCTACACCTTC.

This clonotype occurred many times. V is TRBV29-1 and J is TRBJ2-1; 7 bases are a match to TRBD2. The V and J ends lost 7 bases and 6 bases, in that order; junction bases with no gene match: 12. The CDR3 has 14 amino acids. Germline V lookup: CDR1 SQVTM, CDR2 ANQGSEA. CDR3 sequence (DNA): TGCAGCGCTGGTAGGGACTATCTCATCAATGAGCAGTTCTTC. Encoded protein: CSAGRDYLINEQFF.

This clonotype occurred many times. The chain joins TRBV7-2 to TRBJ2-3; 7 bases align to TRBD2. The CDR3 has 13 residues. The trim removed 5 bases at V and 9 bases at J, leaving 8 bases unmatched. Germline values: CDR1 SGHTA, CDR2 FQGNSA. Here the CDR3 DNA reads TGTGCCAGCAGCCTCGAGCGGGACGGGACGCAGTATTTT. Its translation: CASSLERDGTQYF.

On this clonotype itself: A much larger clone differs from this one at a single base, so this may be a read error. V and J are TRBV5-1 and TRBJ2-7, with 10 bases that match TRBD1. The CDR3 runs 14 residues. V shed 1 base, J shed 5 bases, and the junction held 3 bases outside the gene matches. Germline V gene sequence: CDR1 SGHRS, CDR2 YFSETQ. CDR3 loop: CASSLWGQGNEQYF. The DNA for the CDR3 is TGCGCCAGCAGCTTGTGGGGACAGGGGAACGAGCAGTACTTC.

This clonotype occurred a few times. The chain is built from TRBV29-1 and TRBJ2-7; TRBD1 matches at 11 bases. In germline, CDR1 is SQVTM, CDR2 ANQGSEA. With 6 bases clipped from V and 4 bases from J, the junction kept 2 bases outside the gene matches. This CDR3 is 12 amino acids long. CDR3: CSVGQGAYEQYF. The CDR3 DNA follows: TGCAGCGTCGGACAGGGGGCTTACGAGCAGTACTTC.

The J gene is TRBJ1-1, the V gene TRBV12-3 or TRBV12-4; the D is unclear. The CDR3 loop spans 14 amino acids. V lost 3 bases and J 1 base, leaving 9 bases between the germline ends. CDR3 region: CASSLMVQNTEAFF. DNA of the CDR3: TGTGCCAGCAGTTTGATGGTCCAGAACACTGAAGCTTTCTTT.